The source of this T cell receptor (beta chain) is a study of tissue T cells after allogeneic stem cell transplantation. Only in-frame clones appear in the TCRdb table, and some are missing; sequencing was by immunoSEQ multiplex PCR. The table includes some 22,000 clones, 72% detected once. A word on this clone: These gene names are mouse names. The CDR3 end falls 1 residue outside the read, so it is completed with the germline J gene.

Germline CDR1 is SNHLY and CDR2 is FYNGKV (reference sequence). The CDR3 is 14 residues long. Trimming at V came to 6 bases and at J to 4 bases, leaving 7 bases not matched to a gene. This chain links TRBV3 with TRBJ1-2; TRBD1 matches at 8 bases. Sequences were obtained from spleen. The TCR originated in a female BALB/c mouse in good health. MHC haplotype here: H2-d. The covered CDR3 bases are TGTGCCAGCAGTCCAGGGGGCGAAGGCTCCGACTACACC. This encodes CASSPGGEGSDYT. The full CDR3 is CASSPGGEGSDYTF.